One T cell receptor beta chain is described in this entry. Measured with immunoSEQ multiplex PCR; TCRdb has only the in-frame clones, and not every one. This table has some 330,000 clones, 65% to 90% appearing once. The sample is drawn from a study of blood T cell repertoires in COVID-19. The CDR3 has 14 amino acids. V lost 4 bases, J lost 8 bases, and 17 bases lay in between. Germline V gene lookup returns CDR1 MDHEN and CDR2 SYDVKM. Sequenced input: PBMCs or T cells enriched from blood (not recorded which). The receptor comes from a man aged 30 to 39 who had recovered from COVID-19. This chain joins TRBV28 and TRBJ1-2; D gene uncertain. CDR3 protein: CASSWSIFSGGYTF. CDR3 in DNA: TGTGCCAGCAGTTGGTCCATTTTTTCGGGAGGCTACACCTTC.